A single sample gave rise to the 8 T cell receptor beta chains below, sequenced in a study of OX40 agonist ivuxolimab in advanced cancers. The protocol was immunoSEQ multiplex PCR, while the TCRdb copy is restricted to in-frame clones and leaves out a portion. The sample holds 55,000 to 70,000 clones; around four fifths are singletons and the top ten take about 3.7%. The sequences come from CD4+ or CD8+ T cells sorted from blood, collected in a trial of the OX40 agonist ivuxolimab. All receptors derive from an adult with an advanced solid tumor such as melanoma, head and neck, liver or kidney cancer.

The chain carries TRBV28 and TRBJ1-3, with D maybe TRBD1 (5 bases). Trimming cost V 3 bases and J 4 bases, with 7 bases left between them. CDR3 length: 13 amino acids. In germline, CDR1 is MDHEN, CDR2 SYDVKM. The CDR3 sequence: CASSFKGGNTIYF. CDR3 DNA: TGTGCCAGCAGTTTTAAGGGGGGAAACACCATATATTTT.

The chain recombines TRBV10-3 with TRBJ2-3; possibly TRBD2 for D (6 bases). Trimming stripped 5 bases from V and 7 bases from J, with 19 bases between. The CDR3 loop spans 15 amino acids. Per germline, CDR1 ENHRY and CDR2 SYGVKD. The CDR3 sequence is CAISSVISGTYTQYF. As DNA, the CDR3 is TGTGCCATCAGTAGTGTCATTAGCGGAACTTATACGCAGTATTTT.

This clone was counted a single time. J is TRBJ2-1 and V is TRBV6-6; 8 bases map to TRBD2. With 6 bases clipped from V and 4 bases from J, the junction kept 2 bases outside the gene matches. Germline-derived CDR1 and CDR2 are MNHNY and SVGAGI (reference sequence). The CDR3 runs 13 residues. Here the CDR3 DNA reads TGTGCCAGCAGACAGCGGGGGTACAATGAGCAGTTCTTC. It specifies CASRQRGYNEQFF.

This rearrangement joins TRBV27 to TRBJ2-3; no firm D call. The CDR3 runs 13 residues. Per germline, CDR1 MNHEY and CDR2 SMNVEV (reference sequence). The germline V and J ends were trimmed by 6 bases and 1 base, with 8 bases remaining between them. CDR3 sequence reads: CASRGPGTDTQYF. CDR3 nucleotide sequence: TGTGCCAGCAGAGGGCCGGGCACAGATACGCAGTATTTT.

The chain carries TRBV6-5 and TRBJ2-1; D gene uncertain. V was trimmed by 6 bases and J by 3 bases, leaving 12 bases between them. Germline V gene data show CDR1 as MNHEY and CDR2 as SVGAGI. The CDR3 loop spans 14 amino acids. DNA of the CDR3: TGTGCCAGCAGGTCCGGGCCCAACTACAATGAGCAGTTCTTC. Translating it yields CASRSGPNYNEQFF.

The chain joins TRBV28 to TRBJ2-1; the match to TRBD2 covers 13 bases. V gave up 5 bases and J gave up 8 bases; unmatched junction bases: 9. The CDR3 runs to 16 residues. CDR1 and CDR2 (germline): MDHEN, SYDVKM. In DNA form, the CDR3 reads TGTGCCAGCAGTCGGACTAGCGGGAGTATTTTGGATGAGCAGTTCTTC. It is translated as CASSRTSGSILDEQFF.

This clone was observed a single time. The V gene is TRBV11-3, the J gene TRBJ2-3; no clear D gene. This CDR3 spans 13 amino acids. The V end lost 1 base, the J end lost 6 bases, and 8 bases lay between the germline ends. Per the germline V gene, CDR1 is SGHNT and CDR2 is YENEEA. This chain's CDR3 is CASSLGRVDTQYF. CDR3 DNA: TGTGCCAGCAGCTTAGGACGGGTGGATACGCAGTATTTT.

V and J are TRBV6-6 and TRBJ2-7; D is undetermined. The CDR3 covers 13 residues. Germline CDR1 MNHNY, CDR2 SVGAGI (reference sequence). V shed 6 bases and J shed 5 bases, with 14 bases lying between them. The CDR3: CASRVTPYDEQYF. The CDR3 DNA reads TGTGCCAGCAGGGTCACGCCCTATGACGAGCAGTACTTC.